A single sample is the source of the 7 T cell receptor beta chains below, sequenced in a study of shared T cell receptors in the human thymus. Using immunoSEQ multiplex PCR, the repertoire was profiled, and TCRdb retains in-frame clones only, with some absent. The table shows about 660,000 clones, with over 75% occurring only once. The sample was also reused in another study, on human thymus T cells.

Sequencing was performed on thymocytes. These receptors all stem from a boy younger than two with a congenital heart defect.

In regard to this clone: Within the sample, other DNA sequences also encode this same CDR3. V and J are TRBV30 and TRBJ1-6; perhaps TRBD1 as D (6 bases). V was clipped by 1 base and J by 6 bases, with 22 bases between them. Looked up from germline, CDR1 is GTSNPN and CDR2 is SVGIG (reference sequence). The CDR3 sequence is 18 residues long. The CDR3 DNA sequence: TGTGCCTGGAGTGGGCACGGAGGAATGGACAGAAGTAATTCACCCCTCCACTTT. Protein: CAWSGHGGMDRSNSPLHF.

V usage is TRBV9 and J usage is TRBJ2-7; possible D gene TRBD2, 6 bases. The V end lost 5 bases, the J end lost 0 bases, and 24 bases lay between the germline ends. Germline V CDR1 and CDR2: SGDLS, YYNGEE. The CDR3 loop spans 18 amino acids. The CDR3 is CASSDSIWGTPNSYEQYF. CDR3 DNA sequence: TGTGCCAGCAGTGACAGCATATGGGGGACTCCCAACTCCTACGAGCAGTACTTC.

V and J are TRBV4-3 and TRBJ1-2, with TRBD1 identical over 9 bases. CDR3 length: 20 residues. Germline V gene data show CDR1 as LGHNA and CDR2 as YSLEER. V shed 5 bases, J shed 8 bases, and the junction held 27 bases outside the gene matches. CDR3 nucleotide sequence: TGCGCCAGCAGCGTCTTCCCAAGAGTACCGCGGACAGGGGAGTGTTGCGGCTACACCTTC. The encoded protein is CASSVFPRVPRTGECCGYTF.

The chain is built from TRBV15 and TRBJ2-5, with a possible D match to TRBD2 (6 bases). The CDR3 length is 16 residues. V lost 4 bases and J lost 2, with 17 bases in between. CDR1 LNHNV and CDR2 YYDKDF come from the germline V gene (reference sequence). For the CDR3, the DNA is TGTGCCACCAGCACCCGAGGACTCGCGGGGCAAGAGACCCAGTACTTC. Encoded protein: CATSTRGLAGQETQYF.

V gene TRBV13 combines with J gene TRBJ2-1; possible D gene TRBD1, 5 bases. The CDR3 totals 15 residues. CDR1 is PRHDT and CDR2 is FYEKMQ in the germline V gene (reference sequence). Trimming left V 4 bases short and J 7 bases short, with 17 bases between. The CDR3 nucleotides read TGTGCCAGCAGCTCGACAGTCGGCCCGGTAAATGAGCAGTTCTTC. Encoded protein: CASSSTVGPVNEQFF.

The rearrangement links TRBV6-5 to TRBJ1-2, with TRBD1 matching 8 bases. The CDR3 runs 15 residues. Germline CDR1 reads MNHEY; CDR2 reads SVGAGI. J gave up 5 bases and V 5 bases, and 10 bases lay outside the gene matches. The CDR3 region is CASSAQAYRGYGYTF. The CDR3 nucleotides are TGTGCCAGCAGTGCCCAGGCGTACAGGGGGTATGGCTACACCTTC.

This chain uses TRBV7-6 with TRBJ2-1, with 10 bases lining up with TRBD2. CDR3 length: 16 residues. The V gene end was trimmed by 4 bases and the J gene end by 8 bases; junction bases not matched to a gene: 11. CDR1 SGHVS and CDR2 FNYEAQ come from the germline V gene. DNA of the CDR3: TGTGCCAGCAGCTCCCGGACTAGCGGAGCTTTGGATGAGCAGTTCTTC. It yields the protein CASSSRTSGALDEQFF.